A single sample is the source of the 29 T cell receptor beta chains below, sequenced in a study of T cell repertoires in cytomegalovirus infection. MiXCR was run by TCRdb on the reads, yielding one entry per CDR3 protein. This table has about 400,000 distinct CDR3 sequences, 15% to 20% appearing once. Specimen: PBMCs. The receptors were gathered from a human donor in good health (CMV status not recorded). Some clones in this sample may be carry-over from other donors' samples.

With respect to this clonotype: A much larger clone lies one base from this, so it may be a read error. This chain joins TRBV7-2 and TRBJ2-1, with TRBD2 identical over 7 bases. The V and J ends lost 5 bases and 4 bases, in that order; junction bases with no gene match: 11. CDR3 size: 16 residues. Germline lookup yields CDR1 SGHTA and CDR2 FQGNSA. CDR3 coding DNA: TGTGCCAGCAGCCCTAGGCAAGCGGGATTATACAATGAGCAGTTCTTC. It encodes CASSPRQAGLYNEQFF.

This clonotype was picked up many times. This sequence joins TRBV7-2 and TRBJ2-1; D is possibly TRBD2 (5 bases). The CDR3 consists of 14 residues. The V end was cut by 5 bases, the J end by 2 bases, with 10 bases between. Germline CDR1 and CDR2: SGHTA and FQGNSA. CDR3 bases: TGTGCCAGCAGCCAACTAGGCCCCTACAATGAGCAGTTCTTC. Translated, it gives CASSQLGPYNEQFF. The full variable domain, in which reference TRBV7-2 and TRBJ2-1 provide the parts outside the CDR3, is GAGVSQSPSNKVTEKGKDVELRCDPISGHTALYWYRQSLGQGLEFLIYFQGNSAPDKSGLPSDRFSAERTGGSVSTLTIQRTQQEDSAVYLCASSQLGPYNEQFFGPGTRLTVL.

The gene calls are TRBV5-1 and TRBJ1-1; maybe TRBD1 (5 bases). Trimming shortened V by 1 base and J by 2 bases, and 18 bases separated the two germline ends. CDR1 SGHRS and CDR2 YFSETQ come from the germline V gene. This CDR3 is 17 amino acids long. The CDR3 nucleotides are TGCGCCAGCAGCTTGCCAACTAGAGGGACGGCAAACACTGAAGCTTTCTTT. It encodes CASSLPTRGTANTEAFF.

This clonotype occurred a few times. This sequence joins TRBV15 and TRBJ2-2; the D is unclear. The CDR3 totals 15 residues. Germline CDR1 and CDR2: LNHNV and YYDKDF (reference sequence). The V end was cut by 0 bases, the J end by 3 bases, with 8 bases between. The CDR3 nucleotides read TGTGCCACCAGCAGAGAGGCGTTGGACACCGGGGAGCTGTTTTTT. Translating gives CATSREALDTGELFF.

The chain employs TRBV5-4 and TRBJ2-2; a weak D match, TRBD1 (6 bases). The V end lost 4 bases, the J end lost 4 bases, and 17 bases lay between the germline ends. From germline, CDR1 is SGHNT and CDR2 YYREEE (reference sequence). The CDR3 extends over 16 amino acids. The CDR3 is CASSIPGEGPTGELFF. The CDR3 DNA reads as TGTGCCAGCAGCATTCCAGGGGAAGGACCCACCGGGGAGCTGTTTTTT.

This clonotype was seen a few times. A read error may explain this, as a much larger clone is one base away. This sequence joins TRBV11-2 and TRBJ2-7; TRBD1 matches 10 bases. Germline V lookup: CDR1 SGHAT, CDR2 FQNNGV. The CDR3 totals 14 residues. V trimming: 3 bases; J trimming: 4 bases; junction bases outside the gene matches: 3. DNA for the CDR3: TGTGCCAGCAGCTTTCGGACAGGGGGGTACGAGCAGTACTTC. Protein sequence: CASSFRTGGYEQYF.

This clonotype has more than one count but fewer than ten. The CDR3 is CSASGRRIYNEQFF. CDR3 in DNA: TGCAGTGCAAGTGGGCGTCGAATCTACAATGAGCAGTTCTTC. The J gene is TRBJ2-1, the V gene TRBV20-1; D ambiguous. V was cut by 6 bases and J by 3 bases, with 15 bases left in between. The germline V gene has CDR1 DFQATT and CDR2 SNEGSKA (reference sequence). This CDR3 contains 14 residues.

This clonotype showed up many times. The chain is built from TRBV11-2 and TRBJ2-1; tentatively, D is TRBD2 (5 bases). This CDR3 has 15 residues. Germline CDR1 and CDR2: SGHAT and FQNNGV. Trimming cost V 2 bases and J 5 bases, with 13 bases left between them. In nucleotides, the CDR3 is TGTGCCAGCAGCTTATATTTTAGCGCCGACAATGAGCAGTTCTTC. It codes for CASSLYFSADNEQFF.

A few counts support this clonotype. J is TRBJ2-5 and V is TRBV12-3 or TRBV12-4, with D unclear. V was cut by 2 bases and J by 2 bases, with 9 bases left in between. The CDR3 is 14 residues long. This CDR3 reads CASSLRPEQETQYF. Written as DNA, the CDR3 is TGTGCCAGCAGTTTAAGGCCGGAACAAGAGACCCAGTACTTC.

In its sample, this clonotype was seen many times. The CDR3 region is CASSLDRGSYYEQYF. In nucleotides, the CDR3 is TGTGCCAGCAGCCTCGACAGGGGTTCATACTACGAGCAGTACTTC. The rearrangement joins TRBV7-2 to TRBJ2-7; 8 nucleotides line up with TRBD1. Germline V lookup: CDR1 SGHTA, CDR2 FQGNSA. With V trimmed by 5 bases and J by 3 bases, 9 bases remained unmatched. This CDR3 comprises 15 residues.

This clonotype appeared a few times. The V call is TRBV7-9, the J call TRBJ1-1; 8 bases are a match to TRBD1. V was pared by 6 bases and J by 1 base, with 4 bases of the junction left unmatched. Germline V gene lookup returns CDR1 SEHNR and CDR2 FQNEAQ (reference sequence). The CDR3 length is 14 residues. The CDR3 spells CASSFTGGNTEAFF. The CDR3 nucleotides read TGTGCCAGCAGTTTTACAGGGGGGAACACTGAAGCTTTCTTT.

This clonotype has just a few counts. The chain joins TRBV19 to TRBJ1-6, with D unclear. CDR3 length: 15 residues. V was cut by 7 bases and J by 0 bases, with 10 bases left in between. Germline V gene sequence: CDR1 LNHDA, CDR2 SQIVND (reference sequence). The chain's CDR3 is CASKSMSSYNSPLHF. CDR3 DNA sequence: TGTGCCAGTAAATCAATGAGCTCCTATAATTCACCCCTCCACTTT.

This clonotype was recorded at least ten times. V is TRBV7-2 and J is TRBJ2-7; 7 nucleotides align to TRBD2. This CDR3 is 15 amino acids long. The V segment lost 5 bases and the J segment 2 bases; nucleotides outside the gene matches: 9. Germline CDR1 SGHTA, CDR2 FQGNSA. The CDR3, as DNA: TGTGCCAGCAGCCCGACTTCAGCGGGAACCTACGAGCAGTACTTC. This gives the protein CASSPTSAGTYEQYF.

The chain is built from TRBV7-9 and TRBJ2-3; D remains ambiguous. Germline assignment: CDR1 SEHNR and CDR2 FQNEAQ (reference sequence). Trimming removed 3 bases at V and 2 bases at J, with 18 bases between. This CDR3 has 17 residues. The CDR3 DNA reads TGTGCCAGCAGCTTCCAACTCCCTAGGCTATACACAGATACGCAGTATTTT. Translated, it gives CASSFQLPRLYTDTQYF.

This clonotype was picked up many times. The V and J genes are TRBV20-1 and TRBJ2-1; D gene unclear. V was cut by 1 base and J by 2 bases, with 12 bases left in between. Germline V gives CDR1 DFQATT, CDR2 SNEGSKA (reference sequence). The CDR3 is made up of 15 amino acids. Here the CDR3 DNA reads TGCAGTGCTAGAGGCCGGAACTGGGCCTACAATGAGCAGTTCTTC. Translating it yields CSARGRNWAYNEQFF.

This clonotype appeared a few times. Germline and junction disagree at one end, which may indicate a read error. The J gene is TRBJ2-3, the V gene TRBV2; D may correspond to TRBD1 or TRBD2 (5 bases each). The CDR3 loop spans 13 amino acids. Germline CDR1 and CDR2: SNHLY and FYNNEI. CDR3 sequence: CAGRESSTDTQYF. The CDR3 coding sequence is TGTGCCGGCAGGGAGTCTAGCACAGATACGCAGTATTTT.

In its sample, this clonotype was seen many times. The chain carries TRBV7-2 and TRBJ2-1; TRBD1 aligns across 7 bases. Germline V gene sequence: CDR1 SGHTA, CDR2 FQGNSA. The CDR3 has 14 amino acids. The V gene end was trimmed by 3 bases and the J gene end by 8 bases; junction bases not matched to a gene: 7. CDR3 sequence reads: CASSFDRAVYEQFF. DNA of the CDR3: TGTGCCAGCAGCTTCGACAGGGCGGTATATGAGCAGTTCTTC.

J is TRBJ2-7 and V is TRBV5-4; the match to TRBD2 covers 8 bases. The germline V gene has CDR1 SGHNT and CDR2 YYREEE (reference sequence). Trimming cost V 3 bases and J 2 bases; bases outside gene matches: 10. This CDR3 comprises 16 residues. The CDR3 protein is CASSSPPGLGPYEQYF. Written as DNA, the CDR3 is TGTGCCAGCAGCTCCCCTCCGGGACTAGGGCCCTACGAGCAGTACTTC.

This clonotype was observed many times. CDR3 bases: TGTGCCAGCAGCTTAACGTCCACTGAAGCTTTCTTT. The encoded protein is CASSLTSTEAFF. This chain joins TRBV7-8 and TRBJ1-1; D gene uncertain. Trimming removed 2 bases at V and 4 bases at J, with 5 bases between. Germline V gene sequence: CDR1 SGHVS, CDR2 FQNEAQ. This CDR3 spans 12 amino acids.

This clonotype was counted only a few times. This CDR3 is CASSLGDFAGPNTGELFF. The CDR3 coding sequence is TGCGCCAGCAGTCTTGGTGACTTTGCGGGACCGAACACCGGGGAGCTGTTTTTT. The genes are TRBV23-1 and TRBJ2-2; possible D gene TRBD2, 6 bases. TRBV23-1 is known as an ORF, though its function is uncertain. Trimming left V 4 bases short and J 0 bases short, with 18 bases between. This CDR3 has 18 amino acids.

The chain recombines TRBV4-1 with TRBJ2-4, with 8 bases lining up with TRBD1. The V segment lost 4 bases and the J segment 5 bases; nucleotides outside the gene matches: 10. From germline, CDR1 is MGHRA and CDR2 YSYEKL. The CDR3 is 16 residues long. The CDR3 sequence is CASSPHSGTGENIQYF. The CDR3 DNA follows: TGCGCCAGCAGCCCTCATTCAGGGACAGGAGAAAACATTCAGTACTTC.

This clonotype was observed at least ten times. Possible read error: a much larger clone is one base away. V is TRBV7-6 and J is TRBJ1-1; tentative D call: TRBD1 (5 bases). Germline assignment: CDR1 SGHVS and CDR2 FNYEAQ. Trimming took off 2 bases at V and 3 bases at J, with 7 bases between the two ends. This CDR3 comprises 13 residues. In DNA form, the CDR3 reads TGTGCCAGCAGCTTACAGGGTTACACTGAAGCTTTCTTT. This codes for CASSLQGYTEAFF.

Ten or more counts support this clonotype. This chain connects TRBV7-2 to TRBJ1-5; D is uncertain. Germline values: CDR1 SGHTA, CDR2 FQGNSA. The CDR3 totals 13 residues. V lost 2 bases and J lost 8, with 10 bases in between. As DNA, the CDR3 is TGTGCCAGCAGCTTAAGTTTAAGGAAGCCCCAGCATTTT. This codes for CASSLSLRKPQHF.

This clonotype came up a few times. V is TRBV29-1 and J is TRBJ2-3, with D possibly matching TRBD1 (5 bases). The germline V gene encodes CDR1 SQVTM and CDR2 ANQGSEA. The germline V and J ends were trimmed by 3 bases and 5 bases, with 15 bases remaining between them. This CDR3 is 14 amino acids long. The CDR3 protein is CSVDREGWGDTQYF. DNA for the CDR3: TGCAGCGTTGACAGGGAAGGATGGGGAGATACGCAGTATTTT.

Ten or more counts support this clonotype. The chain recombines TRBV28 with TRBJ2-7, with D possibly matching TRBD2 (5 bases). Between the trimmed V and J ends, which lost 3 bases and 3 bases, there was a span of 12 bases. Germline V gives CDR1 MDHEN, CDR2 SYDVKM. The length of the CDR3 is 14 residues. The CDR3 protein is CASSFGVIYYEQYF. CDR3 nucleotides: TGTGCCAGCAGTTTCGGGGTTATCTACTACGAGCAGTACTTC.

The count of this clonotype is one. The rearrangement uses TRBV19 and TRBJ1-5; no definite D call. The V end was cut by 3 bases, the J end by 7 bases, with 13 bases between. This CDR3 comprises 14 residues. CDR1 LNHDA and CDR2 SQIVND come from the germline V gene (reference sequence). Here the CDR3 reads CASSMAVVGQPQHF. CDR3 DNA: TGTGCCAGTAGTATGGCAGTTGTAGGCCAGCCCCAGCATTTT.

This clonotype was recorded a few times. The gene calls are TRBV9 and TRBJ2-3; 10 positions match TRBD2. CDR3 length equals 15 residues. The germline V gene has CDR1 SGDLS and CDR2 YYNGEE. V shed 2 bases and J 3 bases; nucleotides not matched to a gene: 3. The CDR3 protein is CASSVLTSGTDTQYF. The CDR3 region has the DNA TGTGCCAGCAGCGTTTTGACTAGCGGGACAGATACGCAGTATTTT.

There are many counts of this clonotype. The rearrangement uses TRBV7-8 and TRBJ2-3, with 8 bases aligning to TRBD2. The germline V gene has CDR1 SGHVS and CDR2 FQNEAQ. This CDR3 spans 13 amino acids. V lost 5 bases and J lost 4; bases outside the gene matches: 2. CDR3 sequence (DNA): TGTGCCAGCAGCATACTAGCGGCAGATACGCAGTATTTT. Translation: CASSILAADTQYF.

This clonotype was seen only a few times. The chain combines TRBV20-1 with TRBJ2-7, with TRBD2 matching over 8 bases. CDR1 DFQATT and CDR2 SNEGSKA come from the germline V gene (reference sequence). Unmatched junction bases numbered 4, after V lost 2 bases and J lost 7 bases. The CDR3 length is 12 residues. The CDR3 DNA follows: TGCAGTGCTAGACCCCCGGGGGGGGAGCAGTACTTC. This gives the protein CSARPPGGEQYF.